This TCR beta chain was retrieved from a study of cytomegalovirus exposure and HLA in healthy donors. The CDR3 is 15 amino acids. CDR1 is SGHRS, CDR2 YFSETQ, per germline. V was cut by 0 bases and J by 5 bases, with 15 bases left in between. With 60 Vbeta and 13 Jbeta primers, the PCR was carried out. Profiled with immunoSEQ multiplex PCR; TCRdb holds only in-frame clones, not every one. The sample gives tens of thousands of clones, about 70% of which show up once; approximately 10% is in the top ten. The chain recombines TRBV5-1 with TRBJ2-7; tentatively, D is TRBD2 (7 bases). Sequenced sample: PBMCs. The clonotype originates from a woman in her 30s in good health and CMV-seronegative. The CDR3 loop reads CASSLGRGRGDEQYF. In DNA form, the CDR3 reads TGCGCCAGCAGCTTGGGGCGGGGGCGGGGCGACGAGCAGTACTTC.